Below are 28 T cell receptor beta chains sequenced from a single sample in a study of Ad26.COV2.S vaccination and SARS-CoV-2 variants. Assay: immunoSEQ multiplex PCR; the TCRdb copy retains only in-frame clones and omits some. The sample lists more than 350,000 clones, more than 80% occurring once. The sample's treatment: 15 to 20 received Ad26.COV2.S at low or high dose, single or two shots; five or six received placebo; per-sample allocation not given. Samples were taken on day 63 after the first vaccine or placebo injection. The sequencing here drew on peripheral blood, taken in a trial of Ad26.COV2.S vaccine versus placebo. These receptors were taken from a person between 18 and 65 years old who received the Ad26.COV2.S COVID-19 vaccine or a placebo.

This clone has just a few counts. CDR3 DNA: TGTGCCCAGTCCTACAGGACGGGGGGTCAGCCCCAGCATTTT. The encoded protein is CAQSYRTGGQPQHF. V gene TRBV19 combines with J gene TRBJ1-5; D is perhaps TRBD1 (5 bases). Trimming left V 11 bases short and J 6 bases short, with 20 bases between. The CDR3 sequence is 14 residues long. The germline V gene has CDR1 LNHDA and CDR2 SQIVND (reference sequence).

The V and J genes are TRBV9 and TRBJ2-7, with 9 bases identical to TRBD2. The CDR3 extends over 16 amino acids. V was clipped by 2 bases and J by 0 bases; unmatched bases: 6. CDR1 is SGDLS and CDR2 is YYNGEE in the germline V gene. The chain's CDR3 is CASSVSASGVSYEQYF. For the CDR3, the DNA is TGTGCCAGCAGCGTCTCAGCTAGCGGGGTCTCCTACGAGCAGTACTTC.

The chain uses TRBV6-5 and TRBJ2-7; possible D gene TRBD1, 6 bases. Germline lookup yields CDR1 MNHEY and CDR2 SVGAGI. The CDR3 is 14 amino acids. Trimming cost V 5 bases and J 7 bases, with 18 bases left between them. The CDR3 coding sequence is TGTGCCAGCAGTCTAACGACAGGTAGGAGAGAGCAGTACTTC. The encoded protein is CASSLTTGRREQYF.

The chain joins TRBV28 to TRBJ1-2; a possible D gene is TRBD1 (6 bases). From germline, CDR1 is MDHEN and CDR2 SYDVKM. The CDR3 extends over 13 amino acids. The V gene lost 1 base and the J gene lost 4 bases, with 7 bases spanning the gap. The CDR3 nucleotides read TGTGCCAGCAGTTTATTAGGGGGCTATGGCTACACCTTC. Translation: CASSLLGGYGYTF.

This sequence joins TRBV28 and TRBJ1-2; the D is unclear. Trimming removed 6 bases at V and 7 bases at J, with 15 bases between. The germline gives CDR1 MDHEN, CDR2 SYDVKM. CDR3 length equals 13 residues. The CDR3 region is CASSPTGRSGYTF. The DNA of the CDR3 is TGTGCCAGCAGCCCCACCGGGCGGAGTGGCTACACCTTC.

This chain links TRBV7-8 with TRBJ1-1, with a possible D match to TRBD1 (5 bases). The CDR3 runs to 16 residues. V lost 5 bases, J lost 0 bases, and 16 bases lay in between. Per the germline V gene, CDR1 is SGHVS and CDR2 is FQNEAQ. This CDR3 is CASSPQGDIMNTEAFF. Written as DNA, the CDR3 is TGTGCCAGCAGCCCTCAGGGAGACATAATGAACACTGAAGCTTTCTTT.

J is TRBJ1-4 and V is TRBV28, with 7 bases identical to TRBD1. V shed 7 bases and J 7 bases; nucleotides not matched to a gene: 12. This CDR3 is built from 15 residues. Germline CDR1 reads MDHEN; CDR2 reads SYDVKM. As DNA, the CDR3 is TGTGCCAGCACCTCAGGGGGACAAACGGGTGAAAAACTGTTTTTT. Residues: CASTSGGQTGEKLFF. Full variable domain (outside the CDR3, taken from reference TRBV28 and TRBJ1-4): DVKVTQSSRYLVKRTGEKVFLECVQDMDHENMFWYRQDPGLGLRLIYFSYDVKMKEKGDIPEGYSVSREKKERFSLILESASTNQTSMYLCASTSGGQTGEKLFFGSGTQLSVL.

The V and J genes are TRBV19 and TRBJ1-2; weak D call: TRBD1 (5 bases). The CDR3 consists of 13 residues. Germline V gene lookup returns CDR1 LNHDA and CDR2 SQIVND (reference sequence). Trimming pared 7 bases from V and 0 bases from J, leaving 9 bases between. The DNA for the CDR3 is TGTGCCAGTAAAGGGGCAGCTAACTATGGCTACACCTTC. Protein product: CASKGAANYGYTF.

This rearrangement joins TRBV4-1 to TRBJ1-5; possibly TRBD1 for D (6 bases). Germline CDR1 reads MGHRA; CDR2 reads YSYEKL. The V end lost 0 bases, the J end lost 7 bases, and 13 bases lay between the germline ends. This CDR3 region has 15 residues. The CDR3 DNA follows: TGCGCCAGCAGCCAAGATTTGGGGGCGTCCCAGCCCCAGCATTTT. Encoded protein: CASSQDLGASQPQHF.

This sequence joins TRBV5-5 and TRBJ2-1; 13 bases are a match to TRBD2. The CDR3 extends over 16 amino acids. Germline CDR1 reads SGHKS; CDR2 reads YYEKEE (reference sequence). J gave up 4 bases and V 3 bases, and 4 bases lay outside the gene matches. The CDR3 DNA sequence: TGTGCCAGCAGCTCCCGGACTAGCGGGAGTTACAATGAGCAGTTCTTC. It is translated as CASSSRTSGSYNEQFF.

The chain uses TRBV6-7 and TRBJ2-5, with a tentative D call TRBD2 (6 bases). TRBV6-7 carries the ORF label, with uncertain function. The CDR3 spans 16 residues. Trimming left V 2 bases short and J 4 bases short, with 17 bases between. DNA for the CDR3: TGTGCCAGCAGTTACGTGGGAAGGGAGGTGGGAGAGACCCAGTACTTC. Protein sequence: CASSYVGREVGETQYF.

The sample holds a few counts of this clone. The V and J genes are TRBV27 and TRBJ2-7; possible D gene TRBD1, 6 bases. The V gene's germline CDR1 is MNHEY and CDR2 SMNVEV (reference sequence). This CDR3 spans 13 amino acids. Trimming pared 7 bases from V and 1 base from J, leaving 11 bases between. The CDR3 DNA follows: TGTGCCAGCACATTCCAGGGGTCCTACGAGCAGTACTTC. This encodes CASTFQGSYEQYF.

This rearrangement joins TRBV9 to TRBJ2-7, with D possibly matching TRBD2 (6 bases). CDR1 is SGDLS and CDR2 is YYNGEE in the germline V gene. The CDR3 spans 15 residues. V lost 3 bases and J lost 0, with 13 bases in between. The CDR3 nucleotides read TGTGCCAGCAGCGACGGGCGGGGCAGCTCCTACGAGCAGTACTTC. Its protein product is CASSDGRGSSYEQYF.

The J gene is TRBJ1-6, the V gene TRBV7-9; TRBD1 aligns across 7 bases. Looked up from germline, CDR1 is SEHNR and CDR2 is FQNEAQ (reference sequence). The V segment lost 2 bases and the J segment 8 bases; nucleotides outside the gene matches: 0. The CDR3 has 13 residues. The CDR3 sequence is CASSLQGDSPLHF. DNA for the CDR3: TGTGCCAGCAGCTTACAGGGGGATTCACCCCTCCACTTT.

V is TRBV7-8 and J is TRBJ2-3; no definite D call. CDR3 length: 15 amino acids. V was shortened by 1 base and J by 4 bases, with 12 bases between the two germline ends. Germline assignment: CDR1 SGHVS and CDR2 FQNEAQ. CDR3 sequence: CASSLDLGHADTQYF. The CDR3 region has the DNA TGTGCCAGCAGCTTAGATTTAGGGCATGCAGATACGCAGTATTTT.

This sequence joins TRBV11-2 and TRBJ2-7; D call uncertain. CDR1 is SGHAT and CDR2 is FQNNGV in the germline V gene. The CDR3 sequence is 13 residues long. V lost 3 bases, J lost 6 bases, and 12 bases lay in between. The CDR3 nucleotides are TGTGCCAGCAGCTTTCAGCGACGGAGCGAGCAGTACTTC. The encoded protein is CASSFQRRSEQYF.

This clone showed up just a few times. The chain couples TRBV12-3 or TRBV12-4 to TRBJ1-2; D unclear. This CDR3 comprises 13 residues. V dropped 8 bases and J dropped 4 bases, with 14 bases sitting between them. The CDR3 sequence: CASGPLLLYGYTF. The CDR3 region has the DNA TGTGCCAGCGGCCCGTTACTCCTCTATGGCTACACCTTC.

The CDR3: CASSEAGYYQPQHF. In nucleotides, the CDR3 is TGTGCCAGCAGTGAAGCAGGGTATTATCAGCCCCAGCATTTT. This sequence joins TRBV2 and TRBJ1-5; D call uncertain. Deletions cut 0 bases from V and 5 bases from J, with 8 bases between. This CDR3 spans 14 amino acids. Germline loops: CDR1 SNHLY, CDR2 FYNNEI.

The chain recombines TRBV29-1 with TRBJ2-1, with no clear D. V lost 7 bases and J lost 2, with 21 bases in between. This CDR3 spans 16 amino acids. The V gene's germline CDR1 is SQVTM and CDR2 ANQGSEA. The CDR3 bases are TGCAGCGCCGTGAGCCCAACTGTTACTCCCTACAATGAGCAGTTCTTC. Translation: CSAVSPTVTPYNEQFF.

This chain connects TRBV28 to TRBJ1-1, with TRBD1 matching 8 bases. V lost 7 bases and J lost 3; bases outside the gene matches: 10. In germline, CDR1 is MDHEN, CDR2 SYDVKM. The CDR3 totals 15 residues. The CDR3 DNA follows: TGTGCCAGCACCCCAGGGACAGGAGGTTACACTGAAGCTTTCTTT. This codes for CASTPGTGGYTEAFF.

This clone was detected once. This chain uses TRBV28 with TRBJ2-5; D is perhaps TRBD1 or TRBD2 (5 bases each). Germline CDR1 is MDHEN and CDR2 is SYDVKM. The CDR3 has 12 amino acids. The ends were cut back, 5 bases at V and 9 bases at J, with 13 bases in the middle. The CDR3 nucleotides are TGTGCCAGCAGTCAGGGCGGGTCGGCCCAGTACTTC. Translated, it gives CASSQGGSAQYF.

This sequence joins TRBV10-3 and TRBJ2-7; D possibly uses TRBD1 or TRBD2 (5 bases each). Trimming pared 4 bases from V and 3 bases from J, leaving 13 bases between. Germline CDR1 and CDR2: ENHRY and SYGVKD. The CDR3 extends over 14 amino acids. The CDR3 here is CAISARGVGYEQYF. The CDR3 DNA reads TGTGCCATCAGTGCGAGGGGAGTCGGCTACGAGCAGTACTTC.

This chain uses TRBV7-2 with TRBJ1-2; D is possibly TRBD1 (5 bases). Germline V gives CDR1 SGHTA, CDR2 FQGNSA. The V end lost 0 bases, the J end lost 8 bases, and 22 bases lay between the germline ends. The CDR3 runs 17 residues. Here the CDR3 DNA reads TGTGCCAGCAGCTTAGCGGGCGCAGGGACCCCTTTGGGGGGCTACACCTTC. Translated, it gives CASSLAGAGTPLGGYTF.

This clone has a single count. The chain links TRBV5-6 to TRBJ1-1; D gene ambiguous. CDR1 is SGHDT, CDR2 YYEEEE, per germline. V gave up 1 base and J gave up 4 bases, with 14 bases separating them. The length of the CDR3 is 15 residues. CDR3 loop: CASSLISRRSTEAFF. The CDR3 nucleotides read TGTGCCAGCAGCTTGATCAGCCGGAGGAGCACTGAAGCTTTCTTT.

J is TRBJ2-7 and V is TRBV7-9; 7 bases align to TRBD2. Germline V gives CDR1 SEHNR, CDR2 FQNEAQ (reference sequence). The CDR3 length is 15 residues. V shed 4 bases, J shed 7 bases, and the junction held 13 bases outside the gene matches. The CDR3 nucleotides are TGTGCCAGCAGCTCCGCGACTAGCTATCGACAGGAGCAGTACTTC. It yields the protein CASSSATSYRQEQYF.

The genes are TRBV11-2 and TRBJ2-1, with unresolved D. The CDR3 covers 13 residues. V was shortened by 0 bases and J by 10 bases, with 10 bases between the two germline ends. Looked up from germline, CDR1 is SGHAT and CDR2 is FQNNGV. The CDR3 here is CASSLEELLEQFF. CDR3 DNA: TGTGCCAGCAGCTTAGAGGAACTTCTAGAGCAGTTCTTC.

This rearrangement joins TRBV6-4 to TRBJ1-1; D may be TRBD1 (5 bases). The germline V gene has CDR1 MRHNA and CDR2 SNTAGT. CDR3 length: 16 amino acids. Trimming cost V 6 bases and J 5 bases, with 22 bases left between them. CDR3 sequence: CASRITTGGVGTEAFF. The CDR3 DNA sequence: TGTGCCAGCAGAATAACCACCGGGGGAGTGGGGACTGAAGCTTTCTTT.

The chain uses TRBV19 and TRBJ1-1; TRBD1 is a possible D gene (5 bases). The V gene lost 8 bases and the J gene lost 1 base, with 17 bases spanning the gap. The CDR3 is 15 amino acids. Germline CDR1 LNHDA, CDR2 SQIVND (reference sequence). The CDR3 spells CASFGGHGPNTEAFF. The CDR3 DNA follows: TGTGCCAGTTTCGGTGGACACGGGCCGAACACTGAAGCTTTCTTT.